Listed here are 17 T cell receptor beta chains from one sample, sequenced in a study of shared clonotypes between healthy human individuals. Profiled with immunoSEQ multiplex PCR; TCRdb holds only in-frame clones, not every one. The table shows 2 million to 2.5 million clones, with under 97% occurring only once. The specimen sequenced was naive CD4+ T cells sorted from blood. Subset denoted: CD45RA+ positively selected. All receptors come from a young man in good health.

This chain uses TRBV4-1 with TRBJ2-1, with 15 bases matching TRBD2. V lost 4 bases to trimming and J lost 7 bases; unmatched junction nucleotides: 5. Germline V CDR1 and CDR2: MGHRA, YSYEKL. The CDR3 has 16 residues. CDR3 DNA sequence: TGCGCCAGCAGCCGCGGACTAGCGGGGGGGGTGAATGAGCAGTTCTTC. Amino acids: CASSRGLAGGVNEQFF.

In DNA, the CDR3 is TGTGCCAGCAGAGGGGGCCGTAATGAGCAGTTCTTC. Residues: CASRGGRNEQFF. The chain carries TRBV28 and TRBJ2-1; 7 nucleotides align to TRBD1. CDR3 length: 12 amino acids. Unmatched junction bases numbered 3, after V lost 6 bases and J lost 7 bases. The germline CDR1 and CDR2 sequences are MDHEN and SYDVKM.

V gene TRBV29-1 combines with J gene TRBJ2-5; 12 nucleotides align to TRBD1. The V segment lost 7 bases and the J segment 4 bases; nucleotides outside the gene matches: 4. The CDR3 has 13 residues. CDR1 and CDR2 from the germline V gene are SQVTM and ANQGSEA. The CDR3 DNA reads as TGCAGCGCACCGGGACAGGGGGCAGAGACCCAGTACTTC. Its protein is CSAPGQGAETQYF.

This clone was found once. The gene calls are TRBV25-1 and TRBJ2-5; the D gene could be TRBD1 or TRBD2 (6 bases each). This CDR3 is built from 15 residues. Germline V gene sequence: CDR1 MGHDK, CDR2 SYGVNS. Trimming removed 3 bases at V and 5 bases at J, with 16 bases between. As DNA, the CDR3 is TGTGCCAGCAGTGAGGCCGGGGGCTTTCAGGAGACCCAGTACTTC. Translated, it gives CASSEAGGFQETQYF.

The chain links TRBV6-1 to TRBJ1-2, with 9 nucleotides matching TRBD1. The V and J ends lost 8 bases and 8 bases, in that order; junction bases with no gene match: 6. Germline CDR1 is MNHNS and CDR2 is SASEGT. The CDR3 runs to 12 residues. In DNA, the CDR3 is TGTGCCAGCGGAAGGACAGGGGAAGGCTACACCTTC. Its protein product is CASGRTGEGYTF.

The chain has TRBV27 and TRBJ1-6, with unresolved D. With 6 bases removed from V and 5 bases from J, the gap between germline ends came to 14 bases. CDR1 and CDR2 (germline): MNHEY, SMNVEV (reference sequence). CDR3 length equals 15 residues. The CDR3 protein is CASRSQMADNSPLHF. In nucleotides, the CDR3 is TGTGCCAGCAGATCTCAAATGGCAGATAATTCACCCCTCCACTTT.

This chain connects TRBV15 to TRBJ2-7; 8 bases agree with TRBD1. Germline loops: CDR1 LNHNV, CDR2 YYDKDF (reference sequence). This CDR3 contains 12 residues. V dropped 9 bases and J dropped 4; count of bases not matched to a gene: 5. The CDR3 coding sequence is TGTGCCACGGGGCAGGGGGCTTACGAGCAGTACTTC. It is translated as CATGQGAYEQYF.

The gene calls are TRBV25-1 and TRBJ1-6; 7 bases map to TRBD1. The CDR3 extends over 15 amino acids. Trimming at V came to 6 bases and at J to 7 bases, leaving 9 bases not matched to a gene. Germline V lookup: CDR1 MGHDK, CDR2 SYGVNS. Here the CDR3 reads CASSLTGFGNSPLHF. The CDR3, as DNA: TGTGCCAGCAGCTTGACAGGGTTTGGGAATTCACCCCTCCACTTT.

The rearrangement joins TRBV10-3 to TRBJ2-3; 13 bases fit TRBD2. CDR1 ENHRY and CDR2 SYGVKD come from the germline V gene. The CDR3 spans 14 residues. Losses at the gene ends were 10 bases for V and 3 bases for J; bases not matched to a gene: 4. The CDR3 DNA reads TGTGCCAGCGGGACTAGCGGGGCTACAGATACGCAGTATTTT. Protein product: CASGTSGATDTQYF.

The chain links TRBV5-3 to TRBJ1-1, with a weak D call TRBD1 (5 bases). TRBV5-3 is placed among ORFs of uncertain function. V was clipped by 3 bases and J by 2 bases, with 20 bases between them. CDR3 length: 17 residues. The chain's CDR3 is CARSSPWGVPHNTEAFF. CDR3 DNA sequence: TGTGCCAGAAGCTCCCCTTGGGGGGTACCTCACAACACTGAAGCTTTCTTT.

The chain joins TRBV7-2 to TRBJ2-3; D may match TRBD1 or TRBD2 (5 bases each). The V and J ends lost 3 bases and 6 bases respectively, with 16 bases between them. Germline CDR1 SGHTA, CDR2 FQGNSA. This CDR3 comprises 15 residues. CDR3 in DNA: TGTGCCAGCAGCTTTAGGGACCAAGGGGCCGATACGCAGTATTTT. Its translation is CASSFRDQGADTQYF.

The J gene is TRBJ2-3, the V gene TRBV5-4; the match to TRBD2 covers 12 bases. The CDR3 consists of 17 residues. J lost 3 bases, V lost 1 base, and 6 bases had no gene match. Germline assignment: CDR1 SGHNT and CDR2 YYREEE (reference sequence). The CDR3 DNA is TGTGCCAGCAGCTTGTACCTAGCGGGGGGGCGAACAGATACGCAGTATTTT. It translates to CASSLYLAGGRTDTQYF. Filled out from reference TRBV5-4 and TRBJ2-3, the complete variable domain reads ETGVTQSPTHLIKTRGQQVTLRCSSQSGHNTVSWYQQALGQGPQFIFQYYREEENGRGNFPPRFSGLQFPNYSSELNVNALELDDSALYLCASSLYLAGGRTDTQYFGPGTRLTVL.

The rearrangement uses TRBV5-4 and TRBJ2-5; 7 bases match TRBD1. The length of the CDR3 is 15 residues. CDR1 and CDR2 (germline): SGHNT, YYREEE (reference sequence). V shed 0 bases, J shed 3 bases, and the junction held 5 bases outside the gene matches. The CDR3 DNA reads TGTGCCAGCAGCTTGGTGTCGCAGGGGGAAGAGACCCAGTACTTC. It yields the protein CASSLVSQGEETQYF. The full variable domain, its missing parts supplied by reference TRBV5-4 and TRBJ2-5, is ETGVTQSPTHLIKTRGQQVTLRCSSQSGHNTVSWYQQALGQGPQFIFQYYREEENGRGNFPPRFSGLQFPNYSSELNVNALELDDSALYLCASSLVSQGEETQYFGPGTRLLVL.

The chain combines TRBV7-9 with TRBJ1-2; TRBD1 matches at 7 bases. With 3 bases clipped from V and 6 bases from J, the junction kept 10 bases outside the gene matches. Per the germline V gene, CDR1 is SEHNR and CDR2 is FQNEAQ (reference sequence). The length of the CDR3 is 15 residues. CDR3 in amino acids: CASSFTGAGSHGYTF. The CDR3 coding sequence is TGTGCCAGCAGCTTCACAGGGGCGGGTTCGCATGGCTACACCTTC. Variable domain in full (rest from reference TRBV7-9 and TRBJ1-2): DTGVSQNPRHKITKRGQNVTFRCDPISEHNRLYWYRQTLGQGPEFLTYFQNEAQLEKSRLLSDRFSAERPKGSFSTLEIQRTEQGDSAMYLCASSFTGAGSHGYTFGSGTRLTVV.

The chain couples TRBV6-1 to TRBJ1-2; weak D call: TRBD1 (5 bases). This CDR3 region has 15 residues. Trimming cost V 5 bases and J 3 bases, with 16 bases left between them. CDR1 and CDR2 from the germline V gene are MNHNS and SASEGT. CDR3 sequence (DNA): TGTGCCAGCAGTAAAGAAGGGGTGGCGGACTATGGCTACACCTTC. Protein sequence: CASSKEGVADYGYTF.

This rearrangement joins TRBV7-8 to TRBJ2-7; D unresolved. Germline V lookup: CDR1 SGHVS, CDR2 FQNEAQ. This CDR3 has 11 residues. Trimming removed 5 bases from V and 3 bases from J, with 5 bases in between. The CDR3, as DNA: TGTGCCAGCAGCGTTAACTACGAGCAGTACTTC. Translating it yields CASSVNYEQYF.

The J gene is TRBJ1-2, the V gene TRBV18; D is possibly TRBD1 (5 bases). V shed 3 bases and J shed 7 bases, with 15 bases lying between them. CDR1 KGHSH and CDR2 LQKENI come from the germline V gene. This CDR3 has 14 residues. This CDR3 reads CASSPTAGGTGYTF. The CDR3 nucleotides are TGTGCCAGCTCACCGACCGCGGGGGGAACTGGCTACACCTTC.